This T cell receptor beta chain was recorded in a study of blood T cell repertoires in COVID-19. Study-wide context: From the United States, Italy and Spain came samples of acute and convalescent COVID-19. PBMCs, B-cell-depleted T cells, or T cells were the source of the cDNA or gDNA that made up the material.

As originally analysed: From reference gene primer amplification, estimates of nucleated cell counts were derived. Clones were read by immunoSEQ multiplex PCR, and TCRdb kept only the in-frame ones, dropping some. The V and J calls and clone size come from that table; D and trimming were worked out from the DNA. The sample gives tens of thousands of clones, 70% to 90% of which show up once; about 8.1% is in the top ten. The CDR3 runs 16 residues. After removal of 3 bases from V and 2 bases from J, the junction contained 10 bases not matched to a gene. Germline assignment: CDR1 LGHDT and CDR2 YNNKEL (reference sequence).

The receptor was isolated from a man aged 30 to 45 with acute or convalescent COVID-19. The source material was peripheral blood. V gene TRBV3-1 (or the pseudogene TRBV3-2) combines with J gene TRBJ2-7; TRBD1 aligns across 7 bases. This CDR3 reads CASSQDRDSYTYEQYF. The CDR3 coding sequence is TGTGCCAGCAGCCAGGATCGGGACAGTTACACCTACGAGCAGTACTTC.